A single sample is the source of the 27 T cell receptor beta chains below, sequenced in a study of brain T cells in children with intractable seizures. The time point denotes: blood from clinic visit 5 months post-surgery; TSC patient then seizure free. Clones were read by immunoSEQ multiplex PCR, and TCRdb kept only the in-frame ones, dropping some. The sample holds about 350,000 clones, more than 85% seen once. The sequencing here drew on peripheral blood, taken about 5 months after surgery. These receptors were taken from a boy in the first two years of life with tuberous sclerosis and intractable seizures.

The rearrangement uses TRBV6-5 and TRBJ1-6; 9 positions match TRBD1. The V gene's germline CDR1 is MNHEY and CDR2 SVGAGI. With 6 bases clipped from V and 7 bases from J, the junction kept 7 bases outside the gene matches. The CDR3 runs to 15 residues. CDR3 DNA sequence: TGTGCCAGCAGCGCCGGACAGGGGCCAAATTCACCCCTCCACTTT. This gives the protein CASSAGQGPNSPLHF.

This chain connects TRBV12-3 or TRBV12-4 to TRBJ2-7; D not certain. This CDR3 is built from 13 residues. Trimming took off 6 bases at V and 1 base at J, with 10 bases between the two ends. This CDR3 is CASSEDLSYEQYF. The DNA for the CDR3 is TGTGCCAGCAGCGAAGACTTATCCTACGAGCAGTACTTC.

The chain combines TRBV5-5 with TRBJ2-6, with D possibly matching TRBD1 (6 bases). The CDR3 covers 18 residues. CDR1 is SGHKS and CDR2 is YYEKEE in the germline V gene (reference sequence). V lost 0 bases and J 2 bases, leaving 15 bases between the germline ends. In DNA form, the CDR3 reads TGTGCCAGCAGCTTGGAGGCAGGGGTCTCGACTGGGGCCAACGTCCTGACTTTC. It is translated as CASSLEAGVSTGANVLTF. The whole variable domain, remainder taken from reference TRBV5-5 and TRBJ2-6, is DAGVTQSPTHLIKTRGQQVTLRCSPISGHKSVSWYQQVLGQGPQFIFQYYEKEERGRGNFPDRFSARQFPNYSSELNVNALLLGDSALYLCASSLEAGVSTGANVLTFGAGSRLTVL.

The chain links TRBV4-1 to TRBJ1-5, with 8 nucleotides matching TRBD1. Trimming at V came to 1 base and at J to 6 bases, leaving 5 bases not matched to a gene. CDR1 is MGHRA, CDR2 YSYEKL, per germline. This CDR3 has 15 amino acids. The DNA for the CDR3 is TGCGCCAGCAGCCAAGGCGGGACAGGAGGTCAGCCCCAGCATTTT. This codes for CASSQGGTGGQPQHF.

The chain joins TRBV25-1 to TRBJ2-1; possibly TRBD2 for D (6 bases). Germline lookup yields CDR1 MGHDK and CDR2 SYGVNS. This CDR3 has 17 amino acids. V was trimmed by 1 base and J by 8 bases, leaving 21 bases between them. This CDR3 is CASSEWVGGGTDDEQFF. CDR3 sequence (DNA): TGTGCCAGCAGTGAATGGGTGGGGGGAGGAACCGACGATGAGCAGTTCTTC.

This rearrangement joins TRBV19 to TRBJ1-2; weak D call: TRBD1 (5 bases). Between the trimmed V and J ends, which lost 3 bases and 7 bases, there was a span of 12 bases. The CDR3 runs to 13 residues. Germline assignment: CDR1 LNHDA and CDR2 SQIVND (reference sequence). The CDR3 region has the DNA TGTGCCAGTAGTATTATTTACGGGGGTGGCTACACCTTC. Translating gives CASSIIYGGGYTF.

The genes are TRBV9 and TRBJ2-3, with 15 bases that match TRBD2. This CDR3 has 16 residues. Germline loops: CDR1 SGDLS, CDR2 YYNGEE. V was pared by 5 bases and J by 3 bases, with 4 bases of the junction left unmatched. CDR3 nucleotide sequence: TGTGCCAGCAGTCATGGGACTAGCGGGAGGACAGATACGCAGTATTTT. This translates into CASSHGTSGRTDTQYF.

This chain uses TRBV7-9 with TRBJ2-5; 11 bases match TRBD2. Germline trimming cut 7 bases from V and 3 bases from J; bases unmatched to any gene: 13. This CDR3 comprises 17 residues. Germline loops: CDR1 SEHNR, CDR2 FQNEAQ (reference sequence). The CDR3 coding sequence is TGTGCCAGCACGAAGGGAGGCGGGACTAGCGGTAAAGAGACCCAGTACTTC. It encodes CASTKGGGTSGKETQYF.

The V gene is TRBV7-3, the J gene TRBJ1-1, with a possible D match to TRBD1 (5 bases). The germline V gene encodes CDR1 SGHTA and CDR2 FQGTGA. V gave up 4 bases and J gave up 5 bases, with 11 bases separating them. This CDR3 contains 13 residues. The CDR3 DNA is TGTGCCAGCAGCTATCGCCGGGGGACTGAAGCTTTCTTT. Translation: CASSYRRGTEAFF.

This chain joins TRBV6-5 and TRBJ2-1; tentatively, D is TRBD1 (6 bases). The length of the CDR3 is 14 residues. Between the trimmed V and J ends, which lost 0 bases and 9 bases, there was a span of 12 bases. Germline V gene lookup returns CDR1 MNHEY and CDR2 SVGAGI. The CDR3 is CASSYSVGAGEQFF. CDR3 coding DNA: TGTGCCAGCAGTTACTCGGTGGGGGCGGGTGAGCAGTTCTTC.

This clone has only a few counts. The chain is built from TRBV20-1 and TRBJ2-3; D call uncertain. The CDR3 is 15 amino acids. Germline V gives CDR1 DFQATT, CDR2 SNEGSKA (reference sequence). The V end lost 3 bases, the J end lost 0 bases, and 13 bases lay between the germline ends. This CDR3 reads CSASHPGFSTDTQYF. In DNA form, the CDR3 reads TGCAGTGCTAGTCACCCGGGCTTCAGCACAGATACGCAGTATTTT.

Note on this clone: Its ends do not fully match the called genes, so a read error is possible. The V gene is TRBV5-1, the J gene TRBJ1-1; D is ambiguous. CDR1 SGHRS and CDR2 YFSETQ come from the germline V gene. The length of the CDR3 is 13 residues. CDR3 bases: TGCGCCAGCAGTTTGGGGTATGACGCTGAAGCTTTCTTT. Protein product: CASSLGYDAEAFF.

This clone was seen only a few times. CDR3 nucleotide sequence: TGTGCCAGCAGCCAGGGAGCCCCCATTCGCGAGCAGTACTTC. Its protein product is CASSQGAPIREQYF. This chain uses TRBV3-1 (or the pseudogene TRBV3-2) with TRBJ2-7, with a weak D call TRBD2 (5 bases). Germline values: CDR1 LGHDT, CDR2 YNNKEL (reference sequence). The CDR3 length is 14 residues. V was shortened by 3 bases and J by 6 bases, with 15 bases between the two germline ends.

The V call is TRBV11-3, the J call TRBJ2-1; no clear D gene. The CDR3 spans 18 residues. Trimming took off 8 bases at V and 8 bases at J, with 31 bases between the two ends. Germline-derived CDR1 and CDR2 are SGHNT and YENEEA. The CDR3 bases are TGTGCCAGCGGTAAGAAAGGGAACTGGGCAGACTTCTTGGATGAGCAGTTCTTC. Translation: CASGKKGNWADFLDEQFF.

CDR3 sequence reads: CASSESSTSGGLHNEQFF. The DNA of the CDR3 is TGCGCCAGCAGTGAGTCTTCAACTAGCGGGGGGCTCCACAATGAGCAGTTCTTC. The chain combines TRBV10-2 with TRBJ2-1; the match to TRBD2 covers 12 bases. The CDR3 consists of 18 residues. Trimming took 0 bases from V and 5 from J; bases not matched to a gene: 8. The germline CDR1 and CDR2 sequences are WSHSY and SAAADI.

This rearrangement joins TRBV19 to TRBJ1-1, with a possible D match to TRBD1 (6 bases). CDR3 length equals 17 residues. Germline V gene data show CDR1 as LNHDA and CDR2 as SQIVND (reference sequence). Trimming took 1 base from V and 2 from J, leaving 17 bases between them. In DNA form, the CDR3 reads TGTGCCAGTAGTATAGTTTTAATATCAGGGGCTAACACTGAAGCTTTCTTT. Amino acids: CASSIVLISGANTEAFF.

The chain links TRBV25-1 to TRBJ1-1; no clear D gene. This CDR3 comprises 12 residues. V was pared by 2 bases and J by 6 bases, with 7 bases between. The germline gives CDR1 MGHDK, CDR2 SYGVNS. The CDR3, as DNA: TGTGCCAGCAGTGAAAACACTCCTGAAGCTTTCTTT. This translates into CASSENTPEAFF. Full variable domain (missing parts from reference TRBV25-1 and TRBJ1-1): EADIYQTPRYLVIGTGKKITLECSQTMGHDKMYWYQQDPGMELHLIHYSYGVNSTEKGDLSSESTVSRIRTEHFPLTLESARPSHTSQYLCASSENTPEAFFGQGTRLTVV.

This rearrangement joins TRBV6-5 to TRBJ1-1; D remains unclear. V shed 2 bases and J shed 3 bases, with 10 bases lying between them. The V gene's germline CDR1 is MNHEY and CDR2 SVGAGI. The CDR3 runs to 14 residues. In nucleotides, the CDR3 is TGTGCCAGCAGTTACACCCTAGGCCACACTGAAGCTTTCTTT. Encoded protein: CASSYTLGHTEAFF.

This chain joins TRBV5-1 and TRBJ2-7, with 7 bases aligning to TRBD1. CDR3 length: 15 amino acids. V shed 4 bases and J 0 bases; nucleotides not matched to a gene: 7. Looked up from germline, CDR1 is SGHRS and CDR2 is YFSETQ. CDR3 nucleotides: TGCGCCAGCAGCAACGGACAGGAAATCTCCTACGAGCAGTACTTC. Its protein product is CASSNGQEISYEQYF.

The rearrangement links TRBV28 to TRBJ1-2; the D gene is possibly TRBD1 (6 bases). CDR1 and CDR2 (germline): MDHEN, SYDVKM. Trimming removed 1 base from V and 3 bases from J, with 12 bases in between. This CDR3 has 15 amino acids. The chain's CDR3 is CASSLSRGQDYGYTF. The CDR3 region has the DNA TGTGCCAGCAGTTTATCCCGGGGGCAGGACTATGGCTACACCTTC.

The chain carries TRBV19 and TRBJ1-5; TRBD1 is a possible D gene (5 bases). From germline, CDR1 is LNHDA and CDR2 SQIVND (reference sequence). This CDR3 spans 15 amino acids. Trimming removed 3 bases from V and 0 bases from J, with 9 bases in between. CDR3 nucleotides: TGTGCCAGTAGTATCGACAGCTATAGCAATCAGCCCCAGCATTTT. Translating gives CASSIDSYSNQPQHF. The whole variable domain, remainder taken from reference TRBV19 and TRBJ1-5, is DGGITQSPKYLFRKEGQNVTLSCEQNLNHDAMYWYRQDPGQGLRLIYYSQIVNDFQKGDIAEGYSVSREKKESFPLTVTSAQKNPTAFYLCASSIDSYSNQPQHFGDGTRLSIL.

The chain carries TRBV7-9 and TRBJ2-1; D may correspond to TRBD1 or TRBD2 (6 bases each). The V gene lost 1 base and the J gene lost 7 bases, with 11 bases spanning the gap. This CDR3 is 14 amino acids long. Germline V gene data show CDR1 as SEHNR and CDR2 as FQNEAQ (reference sequence). As DNA, the CDR3 is TGTGCCAGCAGCTTAGAGGGGGGTTTGAATGAGCAGTTCTTC. Translated, it gives CASSLEGGLNEQFF.

The chain links TRBV27 to TRBJ1-2; D possibly corresponds to TRBD1 (5 bases). V lost 1 base to trimming and J lost 5 bases, with 14 bases between them. This CDR3 has 15 amino acids. Germline V gene data show CDR1 as MNHEY and CDR2 as SMNVEV (reference sequence). CDR3 bases: TGTGCCAGCAGTTTATGGGGGGAAGGAACATATGGCTACACCTTC. It codes for CASSLWGEGTYGYTF.

The V gene is TRBV19, the J gene TRBJ2-3; 9 bases line up with TRBD2. Trimming at V came to 2 bases and at J to 1 base, leaving 1 base not matched to a gene. The CDR3 covers 15 residues. The germline V gene encodes CDR1 LNHDA and CDR2 SQIVND (reference sequence). The CDR3 loop reads CASSILAGGTDTQYF. In nucleotides, the CDR3 is TGTGCCAGTAGTATATTAGCGGGAGGCACAGATACGCAGTATTTT.

The CDR3 sequence: CASSLAGTGHGYTF. The CDR3, as DNA: TGTGCCAGCAGTTTGGCCGGGACAGGGCATGGCTACACCTTC. The chain employs TRBV27 and TRBJ1-2; TRBD1 matches at 9 bases. The CDR3 spans 14 residues. The germline gives CDR1 MNHEY, CDR2 SMNVEV (reference sequence). V was pared by 3 bases and J by 6 bases, with 5 bases of the junction left unmatched.

The chain carries TRBV12-3 or TRBV12-4 and TRBJ2-1, with 9 bases aligning to TRBD1. The junction had 1 base not matched to a gene; V was cut back by 6 bases and J by 4 bases. The CDR3 extends over 13 amino acids. CDR3 region: CASSDRGYNEQFF. The CDR3 coding sequence is TGTGCCAGCAGCGACAGGGGGTACAATGAGCAGTTCTTC.

V gene TRBV7-9 combines with J gene TRBJ2-1; D is perhaps TRBD1 (6 bases). Trimming removed 0 bases from V and 6 bases from J, with 6 bases in between. The CDR3 covers 13 residues. Germline V CDR1 and CDR2: SEHNR, FQNEAQ (reference sequence). CDR3 sequence (DNA): TGTGCCAGCAGCTTAGCGGGGGCCAATGAGCAGTTCTTC. Encoded protein: CASSLAGANEQFF.